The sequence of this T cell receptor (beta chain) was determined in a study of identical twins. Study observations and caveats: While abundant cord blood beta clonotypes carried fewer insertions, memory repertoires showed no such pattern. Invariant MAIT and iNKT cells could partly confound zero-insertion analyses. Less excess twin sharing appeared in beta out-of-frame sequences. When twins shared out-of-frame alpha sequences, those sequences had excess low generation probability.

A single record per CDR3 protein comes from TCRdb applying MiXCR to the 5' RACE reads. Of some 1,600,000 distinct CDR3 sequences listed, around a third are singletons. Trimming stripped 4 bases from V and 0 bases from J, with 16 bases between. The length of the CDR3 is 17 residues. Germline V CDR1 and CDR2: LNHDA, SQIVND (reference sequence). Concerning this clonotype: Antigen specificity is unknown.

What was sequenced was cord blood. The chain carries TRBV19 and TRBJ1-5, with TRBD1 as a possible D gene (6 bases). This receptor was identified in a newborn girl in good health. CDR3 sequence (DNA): TGTGCCAGTAGTAGAATCCACCGGGACAATAGCAATCAGCCCCAGCATTTT. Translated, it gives CASSRIHRDNSNQPQHF.